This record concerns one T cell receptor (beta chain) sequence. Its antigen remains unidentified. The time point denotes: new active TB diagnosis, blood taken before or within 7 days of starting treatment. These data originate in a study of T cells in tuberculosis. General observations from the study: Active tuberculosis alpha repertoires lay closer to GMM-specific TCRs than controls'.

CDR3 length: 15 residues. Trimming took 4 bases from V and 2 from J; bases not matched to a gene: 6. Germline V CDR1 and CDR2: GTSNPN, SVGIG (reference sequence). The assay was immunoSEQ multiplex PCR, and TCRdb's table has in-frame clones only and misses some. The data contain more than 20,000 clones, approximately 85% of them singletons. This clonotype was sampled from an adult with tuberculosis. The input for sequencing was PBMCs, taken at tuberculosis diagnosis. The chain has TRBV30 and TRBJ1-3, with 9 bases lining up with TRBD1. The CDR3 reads CAWTRGDRAGNTIYF. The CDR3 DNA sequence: TGTGCCTGGACTCGCGGGGACAGGGCTGGAAACACCATATATTTT.